The rows below give T cell receptor beta chains drawn from one sample of a study of cytomegalovirus exposure and HLA in healthy donors. Profiling relied on immunoSEQ multiplex PCR, and the TCRdb table lists in-frame clones only, not all of them. The table lists roughly 23,000 clones, 65% to 85% of them singletons. Sequencing was carried out using PBMCs. These receptor sequences come from a man between 60 and 75 years old in good health and CMV-seronegative. Both conserved end residues are part of each CDR3. Rows may omit the clone size; those that give it use once, few, many or a size class.

>once|TRBV4-1|18
CASSPLRHQLALSPEQFF
>few|TRBV5-8|17
CASSFTLTGSSYNEQFF
>-|TRBV5-1|15
CASSLGQYPRDEQFF
>-|TRBV5-1|15
CASSLGGGGDSGVIF
>-|TRBV6-5|15
CASSYLAQPTDTQYF
>-|TRBV7-9|13
CASSPRGPYEQYF
>-|TRBV6-5|14
CASSYRTRGYEQYF
>-|TRBV7-6|16
CASSTQASGGSYEQYF
>few|TRBV29-1|10
CSVGEGRYTF
>few|TRBV19|14
CASSLAGPTDTQYF
>-|TRBV11-1|15
CASSLGLTSGNEQFF
>-|TRBV19|15
CASTSLAGGPYEQYF
>-|TRBV6-5|14
CASSYSRGATEAFF
>-|TRBV6-1|16
CASSVGLAGPQETQYF
>-|TRBV7-9|13
CASSLRGFEKLFF
>-|TRBV4-1|16
CASSQAAGEQYNEQFF
>-|TRBV7-2|16
CASSQSTSGRFYEQYF
>-|TRBV27|14
CASSLRTGSYEQYF
>-|TRBV6-1|16
CASSEGLRVPIYGYTF
>-|TRBV6-1|15
CASSTPGFYNSPLHF
>once|TRBV2|11
CASTPGYTQYF
>few|TRBV5-1|18
CASSLGQFSRRTNEKLFF
>-|TRBV6-5|14
CASSSDQGRSGYTF
>-|TRBV7-2|14
CASGTSGSYNEQFF
>-|TRBV10-1|14
CASSEGTGTDTQYF
>few|TRBV5-8|16
CASSLERGGRNQPQHF
>few|TRBV7-2|15
CASSLGTGINQPQHF
>few|TRBV5-4|14
CASSPKDRVVGYTF
>-|TRBV29-1|12
CSVGTGGDEQYF
>few|TRBV4-2|15
CASSQEVTGRETQYF
>-|TRBV4-1|14
CASSPGDRGNEQYF
>-|TRBV9|16
CASSPHGPGISYEQYF
>-|TRBV5-1|15
CASSFSGARGETQYF
>-|TRBV6-5|14
CASSYGGANSPLHF
>-|TRBV7-2|16
CASSSRTGGSRDTQYF
>-|TRBV14|14
CASSQVGGSAEAFF
>-|TRBV5-6|12
CASSFRSYEQYF
>-|TRBV9|19
CASSVAWTGPSSGANVLTF
>-|TRBV16|14
CASSRTGNTDTQYF
>-|TRBV9|13
CASSVAAGNTIYF
>-|TRBV18|14
CASSPPLGGSEQYF
>-|TRBV6-1|15
CASRAGTGTPYEQYF
>-|TRBV9|16
CASSVYLAGGFNEQFF
>few|TRBV5-4|17
CASSDATGLGGANVLTF
>-|TRBV7-2|15
CASSLGGYRATEQYF
>-|TRBV19|15
CASSMRGQGNQPQHF
>-|TRBV7-9|16
CASRQTGGWMWETQYF
>-|TRBV10-2|12
CASRTTSNEQFF
>few|TRBV15|15
CATSRGEGAYNEQFF
>-|TRBV27|16
CARSRTSNPAKNIQYF
>-|TRBV5-6|13
CASSLGSSGEQFF
>once|TRBV7-9|15
CASSLVGGGKNIQYF
>-|TRBV7-3|17
CASSLNTGTRGTGELFF
>-|TRBV11-3|15
CASSVRQGSAYEQYF
>few|TRBV6-6|14
CASSYGTGKEKLFF
>-|TRBV6-1|14
CASGLRGGASKYTF
>once|TRBV19|14
CASSTTGLAGELFF
>-|TRBV7-6|15
CASSSSGRASYEQYF